The clone carrying this TCR beta chain was counted ten times or more. These data are taken from a study of early T cells in non-severe SARS-CoV-2 infection. As for the study in general: Chains stayed unpaired after sequencing of bulk RNA from unsorted whole blood.

TCRdb independently ran MiXCR on the 5' RACE reads; one entry per CDR3 protein. Here the sample spans tens of thousands of distinct CDR3 sequences, around 6% being singletons. The V gene's germline CDR1 is DFQATT and CDR2 SNEGSKA (reference sequence). There are 12 residues in the CDR3. V was trimmed by 5 bases and J by 0 bases, leaving 8 bases between them. This TCR was sampled from an adult who was a healthcare worker with PCR-confirmed SARS-CoV-2 infection or an uninfected control (not recorded which). The chain joins TRBV20-1 to TRBJ2-7; D might be TRBD1 or TRBD2, each matching 5 bases. The source material was whole blood. CDR3: CSAPGPSYEQYF. CDR3 DNA: TGCAGTGCTCCGGGACCCTCCTACGAGCAGTACTTC.